The next 32 T cell receptor beta chains were all read from a single sample in a study of T-cell reconstitution after alpha-beta-depleted transplantation in children. A TCRbeta library incorporating unique molecular identifiers was prepared. Each CDR3 protein gets one entry after TCRdb re-called the PCR reads with MiXCR. The sample has hundreds of thousands of distinct CDR3 sequences, around 17% seen once. The sample here was PBMCs from the stem cell graft donor, taken from the stem cell graft. The origin of the receptors is a human donor who donated a stem cell graft to a child with acute myeloid leukemia.

This clonotype was counted only a few times. The genes are TRBV5-1 and TRBJ2-1, with 7 positions matching TRBD2. Germline CDR1 is SGHRS and CDR2 is YFSETQ. The CDR3 has 14 amino acids. The V gene end was trimmed by 0 bases and the J gene end by 8 bases; junction bases not matched to a gene: 5. CDR3 in DNA: TGCGCCAGCAGCTTGGAACGGGGGGACCATGAGCAGTTCTTC. Protein sequence: CASSLERGDHEQFF.

Ten or more counts support this clonotype. The chain recombines TRBV7-2 with TRBJ1-2; D is ambiguous. The CDR3 extends over 12 amino acids. V lost 4 bases and J lost 3, with 6 bases in between. Germline values: CDR1 SGHTA, CDR2 FQGNSA. This chain's CDR3 is CASSSGDYGYTF. The CDR3 coding sequence is TGTGCCAGCAGCTCGGGCGACTATGGCTACACCTTC.

This clonotype has more than one count but fewer than ten. The gene calls are TRBV6-5 and TRBJ1-5; no clear D gene. The ends were cut back, 2 bases at V and 3 bases at J, with 5 bases in the middle. The CDR3 runs to 13 residues. The germline V gene has CDR1 MNHEY and CDR2 SVGAGI. The CDR3 is CASSYSVNQPQHF. Written as DNA, the CDR3 is TGTGCCAGCAGTTACAGCGTCAATCAGCCCCAGCATTTT.

The chain is built from TRBV7-2 and TRBJ2-7; D gene uncertain. V was clipped by 4 bases and J by 2 bases, with 12 bases between them. The CDR3 totals 14 residues. The V gene's germline CDR1 is SGHTA and CDR2 FQGNSA. The CDR3 DNA reads as TGTGCCAGCAGCTGGTATCTGGGTCCCTACGAGCAGTACTTC. Translation: CASSWYLGPYEQYF.

The chain links TRBV18 to TRBJ2-7; no clear D gene. The CDR3 has 13 residues. V shed 2 bases and J shed 3 bases, with 8 bases lying between them. Germline-derived CDR1 and CDR2 are KGHSH and LQKENI. CDR3 nucleotide sequence: TGTGCCAGCTCACCAAATGGTTTCTACGAGCAGTACGTC. This encodes CASSPNGFYEQYV.

The CDR3 DNA is TGCGCCAGCAGCTTGGATACAGCGGGCGGGCGAACAGATACGCAGTATTTT. Translation gives CASSLDTAGGRTDTQYF. V gene TRBV5-1 combines with J gene TRBJ2-3; possibly TRBD2 for D (6 bases). V was shortened by 0 bases and J by 3 bases, with 17 bases between the two germline ends. This CDR3 is built from 17 residues. Germline CDR1 SGHRS, CDR2 YFSETQ.

This clonotype was recorded many times. The chain employs TRBV6-1 and TRBJ2-2, with unresolved D. V lost 10 bases and J lost 1, with 10 bases in between. The CDR3 length is 13 residues. Per germline, CDR1 MNHNS and CDR2 SASEGT. CDR3 in amino acids: CATTLRNTGELFF. CDR3 DNA: TGTGCCACTACCTTGAGGAACACCGGGGAGCTGTTTTTT.

This clonotype was seen many times. The chain is built from TRBV2 and TRBJ2-1; D is uncertain. CDR1 and CDR2 from the germline V gene are SNHLY and FYNNEI. The CDR3 has 15 amino acids. V lost 3 bases and J lost 5, with 14 bases in between. CDR3 loop: CASSESRTLDNEQFF. CDR3 bases: TGTGCCAGCAGTGAGTCCCGGACCTTGGACAATGAGCAGTTCTTC.

This clonotype came up many times. The CDR3 protein is CASSSLAGGNEQFF. CDR3 coding DNA: TGTGCCAGCAGCTCCCTAGCGGGGGGTAATGAGCAGTTCTTC. The V call is TRBV11-3, the J call TRBJ2-1, with 11 bases that match TRBD2. This CDR3 spans 14 amino acids. The V gene's germline CDR1 is SGHNT and CDR2 YENEEA. J lost 7 bases, V lost 4 bases, and 3 bases had no gene match.

CDR3 in DNA: TGTGCCAGCAGCCAAGGGACGGGGAGGCCGAACACTGAAGCTTTCTTT. Encoded protein: CASSQGTGRPNTEAFF. The chain has TRBV5-6 and TRBJ1-1, with a possible D match to TRBD1 (5 bases). Trimming cost V 4 bases and J 1 base, with 17 bases left between them. This CDR3 has 16 residues. CDR1 is SGHDT, CDR2 YYEEEE, per germline. Full variable domain (outside the CDR3, taken from reference TRBV5-6 and TRBJ1-1): DAGVTQSPTHLIKTRGQQVTLRCSPKSGHDTVSWYQQALGQGPQFIFQYYEEEERQRGNFPDRFSGHQFPNYSSELNVNALLLGDSALYLCASSQGTGRPNTEAFFGQGTRLTVV.

The chain employs TRBV20-1 and TRBJ2-2; unclear D gene. V was clipped by 2 bases and J by 4 bases, with 5 bases between them. The length of the CDR3 is 12 residues. CDR1 is DFQATT and CDR2 is SNEGSKA in the germline V gene (reference sequence). DNA for the CDR3: TGCAGTGCTAGACCAACCACCGGGGAGCTGTTTTTT. This encodes CSARPTTGELFF.

This chain connects TRBV15 to TRBJ1-2, with no clear D. Germline V lookup: CDR1 LNHNV, CDR2 YYDKDF (reference sequence). This CDR3 spans 15 amino acids. The germline V and J ends were trimmed by 0 bases and 4 bases, with 12 bases remaining between them. This CDR3 reads CATSRDLLSSYGYTF. CDR3 bases: TGTGCCACCAGCAGAGATTTGTTAAGTAGCTATGGCTACACCTTC.

This clonotype was picked up many times. The genes are TRBV6-5 and TRBJ1-5; D unresolved. The CDR3 length is 13 residues. Trimming left V 6 bases short and J 6 bases short, with 12 bases between. The germline V gene encodes CDR1 MNHEY and CDR2 SVGAGI. CDR3 bases: TGTGCCAGCAGATTCTCGCTGGGTCAGCCCCAGCATTTT. This translates into CASRFSLGQPQHF.

This clonotype was counted many times. This rearrangement joins TRBV20-1 to TRBJ2-1; 7 bases map to TRBD1. Germline lookup yields CDR1 DFQATT and CDR2 SNEGSKA (reference sequence). Losses at the gene ends were 5 bases for V and 13 bases for J; bases not matched to a gene: 11. This CDR3 is 12 amino acids long. The CDR3 loop is CSAHTDRQGQFF. DNA of the CDR3: TGCAGTGCTCACACTGATCGACAGGGCCAGTTCTTC.

This clonotype was observed at least ten times. The chain combines TRBV5-5 with TRBJ1-2; D remains unclear. There are 9 residues in the CDR3. Germline V lookup: CDR1 SGHKS, CDR2 YYEKEE (reference sequence). Trimming took off 7 bases at V and 8 bases at J, with 6 bases between the two ends. CDR3 coding DNA: TGTGCCAGCGGGCGGGGCTACACCTTC. Protein: CASGRGYTF.

J is TRBJ2-7 and V is TRBV25-1, with TRBD2 as a possible D gene (5 bases). Looked up from germline, CDR1 is MGHDK and CDR2 is SYGVNS. This CDR3 has 19 amino acids. The V end was cut by 6 bases, the J end by 4 bases, with 31 bases between. CDR3 in DNA: TGTGCCAGCAGGACCGCTTCTAGTGAAGGTCGGACTGCTCAATACGAGCAGTACGTC. Its translation is CASRTASSEGRTAQYEQYV.

This clonotype has ten or more counts. The chain carries TRBV29-1 and TRBJ2-1; no clear D gene. This CDR3 is built from 16 residues. The germline V gene encodes CDR1 SQVTM and CDR2 ANQGSEA. V was clipped by 0 bases and J by 9 bases, with 21 bases between them. The CDR3 DNA is TGCAGCGTTGAAGATCGGATAGCCCGAACCGGAAGTGAGCAGTTCTTC. Protein: CSVEDRIARTGSEQFF.

The chain has TRBV20-1 and TRBJ2-1; 8 positions agree with TRBD2. Germline V CDR1 and CDR2: DFQATT, SNEGSKA (reference sequence). The CDR3 is 15 residues long. After removal of 3 bases from V and 2 bases from J, the junction contained 6 bases not matched to a gene. The CDR3 region is CSASAGTSTYNEQFF. The CDR3 DNA sequence: TGCAGTGCTAGCGCCGGGACTAGTACCTACAATGAGCAGTTCTTC.

This clonotype has more than one count but fewer than ten. V gene TRBV7-9 combines with J gene TRBJ2-4, with TRBD2 matching 12 bases. This CDR3 comprises 15 residues. V gave up 3 bases and J gave up 8 bases; unmatched junction bases: 5. Looked up from germline, CDR1 is SEHNR and CDR2 is FQNEAQ (reference sequence). CDR3 sequence: CASSFLLAGGDIQYF. The DNA of the CDR3 is TGTGCCAGCAGCTTCCTGCTAGCGGGGGGGGACATTCAGTACTTC.

The V call is TRBV7-9, the J call TRBJ1-4; 7 bases map to TRBD1. J gave up 5 bases and V 5 bases, and 8 bases lay outside the gene matches. The germline CDR1 and CDR2 sequences are SEHNR and FQNEAQ (reference sequence). The CDR3 runs to 15 residues. This CDR3 reads CASSDGQVLNEKLFF. The CDR3 bases are TGTGCCAGCAGCGACGGACAGGTCCTAAATGAAAAACTGTTTTTT.

This clonotype was picked up a small number of times. V gene TRBV30 combines with J gene TRBJ2-2; unclear D gene. From germline, CDR1 is GTSNPN and CDR2 SVGIG (reference sequence). Between the trimmed V and J ends, which lost 0 bases and 6 bases, there was a span of 8 bases. The CDR3 is made up of 13 amino acids. CDR3 sequence reads: CAWSVRQSGELFF. DNA for the CDR3: TGTGCCTGGAGTGTCCGTCAGTCCGGGGAGCTGTTTTTT. Filled out from reference TRBV30 and TRBJ2-2, the complete variable domain reads SQTIHQWPATLVQPVGSPLSLECTVEGTSNPNLYWYRQAAGRGLQLLFYSVGIGQISSEVPQNLSASRPQDRQFILSSKKLLLSDSGFYLCAWSVRQSGELFFGEGSRLTVL.

The gene calls are TRBV28 and TRBJ2-7; D not resolved. CDR3 length: 15 amino acids. Germline V lookup: CDR1 MDHEN, CDR2 SYDVKM. Trimming pared 5 bases from V and 2 bases from J, leaving 16 bases between. CDR3 residues: CASSTGPPAAYEQYV. In DNA, the CDR3 is TGTGCCAGCAGTACCGGGCCACCTGCGGCCTACGAGCAGTACGTC.

Ten or more counts support this clonotype. The chain employs TRBV7-2 and TRBJ2-7; D possibly corresponds to TRBD1 (6 bases). The CDR3 extends over 14 amino acids. Deletions cut 5 bases from V and 5 bases from J, with 16 bases between. The germline CDR1 and CDR2 sequences are SGHTA and FQGNSA. CDR3 sequence (DNA): TGTGCCAGCAGCCCCACGGGACAACCCAACGAGCAGTACTTC. Its protein is CASSPTGQPNEQYF. The variable domain in full, completed from reference TRBV7-2 and TRBJ2-7, reads GAGVSQSPSNKVTEKGKDVELRCDPISGHTALYWYRQSLGQGLEFLIYFQGNSAPDKSGLPSDRFSAERTGGSVSTLTIQRTQQEDSAVYLCASSPTGQPNEQYFGPGTRLTVT.

This clonotype was picked up many times. The genes are TRBV20-1 and TRBJ2-4, with D maybe TRBD1 (7 bases). The CDR3 contains 13 residues. Trimming cost V 3 bases and J 9 bases, with 15 bases left between them. Germline V gene data show CDR1 as DFQATT and CDR2 as SNEGSKA (reference sequence). The DNA for the CDR3 is TGCAGTGCTAGTTACAGGGGACTGGGCATTCAGTACTTC. Translation gives CSASYRGLGIQYF.

This clonotype has just a few counts. The chain recombines TRBV12-3 or TRBV12-4 with TRBJ2-2; a possible D gene is TRBD1 (5 bases). Trimming left V 4 bases short and J 6 bases short, with 18 bases between. The CDR3 runs 16 residues. CDR3 nucleotides: TGTGCCAGCAGTTCGCAAATAGAAACAGGTTCCGGGGAGCTGTTTTTT. It translates to CASSSQIETGSGELFF.

CDR3 in amino acids: CASSPSAGWGPGTDTQYF. CDR3 nucleotide sequence: TGCGCCAGCAGCCCTAGCGCTGGCTGGGGGCCGGGCACAGATACGCAGTATTTT. V and J are TRBV4-3 and TRBJ2-3; D possibly matches TRBD1 or TRBD2 (6 bases each). V lost 4 bases, J lost 1 base, and 21 bases lay in between. This CDR3 is 18 amino acids long. Per the germline V gene, CDR1 is LGHNA and CDR2 is YSLEER.

The gene calls are TRBV10-2 and TRBJ1-5; D is unclear. Germline V lookup: CDR1 WSHSY, CDR2 SAAADI. V was trimmed by 2 bases and J by 0 bases, leaving 11 bases between them. CDR3 length: 16 amino acids. The CDR3 nucleotides read TGCGCCAGCAGTGAGGGACCGGGCGATAGCAATCAGCCCCAGCATTTT. Its protein is CASSEGPGDSNQPQHF.

This clonotype was recorded many times. This chain links TRBV12-3 or TRBV12-4 with TRBJ1-1; D remains ambiguous. The CDR3 is 14 residues long. Trimming left V 6 bases short and J 0 bases short, with 11 bases between. The CDR3 region is CASRQRRMNTEAFF. CDR3 coding DNA: TGTGCCAGCAGACAGAGACGGATGAACACTGAAGCTTTCTTT.

This clonotype was counted many times. The rearrangement links TRBV20-1 to TRBJ2-7; possible D gene TRBD2, 6 bases. CDR1 is DFQATT and CDR2 is SNEGSKA in the germline V gene (reference sequence). V was shortened by 4 bases and J by 3 bases, with 13 bases between the two germline ends. This CDR3 has 13 residues. The CDR3 DNA reads TGCAGTGCTATTAATCTAGCGAGCTACGAGCAGTACTTC. Translation gives CSAINLASYEQYF.

The chain recombines TRBV10-3 with TRBJ2-1; 10 nucleotides agree with TRBD2. This CDR3 is built from 15 residues. V shed 3 bases, J shed 7 bases, and the junction held 6 bases outside the gene matches. CDR1 and CDR2 from the germline V gene are ENHRY and SYGVKD. The CDR3 DNA reads TGTGCCATCAGTGAAGGGGCTAGCGGGGGTAATGAGCAGTTCTTC. Amino acid sequence: CAISEGASGGNEQFF.

The chain is built from TRBV5-4 and TRBJ2-2, with 11 bases aligning to TRBD1. With V trimmed by 4 bases and J by 2 bases, 4 bases remained unmatched. The V gene's germline CDR1 is SGHNT and CDR2 YYREEE (reference sequence). The CDR3 is 16 residues long. The CDR3: CASSKGQGANTGELFF. The CDR3 DNA is TGTGCCAGCAGCAAAGGACAGGGGGCCAACACCGGGGAGCTGTTTTTT.

The V call is TRBV12-3 or TRBV12-4, the J call TRBJ1-4; D not certain. Trimming left V 2 bases short and J 2 bases short, with 9 bases between. This CDR3 is 15 amino acids long. The DNA for the CDR3 is TGTGCCAGCAGTTTAACCCTGGGGACTAATGAAAAACTGTTTTTT. Its translation is CASSLTLGTNEKLFF.